This is a list of T cell receptor beta chains from one sample in a study of cytomegalovirus exposure and HLA in healthy donors. This table comes from immunoSEQ multiplex PCR, and its TCRdb copy is limited to in-frame clones, with some not included. The sample lists approximately 170,000 clones, around 67% occurring once. The specimen was PBMCs. Receptors were obtained from a woman aged 18-29 years in good health and CMV-seropositive. Each CDR3 is given with its conserved first and last residue. D genes are given only for firm matches.

>-|TRBV5-1|TRBJ2-2
CASSSLPGVGELFF
>TRBD2|TRBV7-8|TRBJ2-3
CASSLLKSSGEVADTQYF
>TRBD2|TRBV7-3|TRBJ2-3
CASSLMFSGGGSDTQYF
>-|TRBV6-1|TRBJ1-1
CASGQGGHTEAFF
>-|TRBV29-1|TRBJ2-5
CSALPFVAFEAQYF
>-|TRBV28|TRBJ2-7
CASSLSLVGVREQYF
>TRBD2|TRBV9|TRBJ2-5
CASSASGGAETQYF
>TRBD2|TRBV6-1|TRBJ2-1
CASSLAGFYNEQFF
>-|TRBV7-2|TRBJ2-7
CASSGGPSGSYEQYF
>TRBD1|TRBV9|TRBJ2-1
CASSAGTGSYNEQFF
>-|TRBV30|TRBJ1-5
CAWSTARVEPQHF
>TRBD1|TRBV27|TRBJ2-7
CASSYLTGHYEQYF
>TRBD2|TRBV2|TRBJ2-5
CASSEGGGGETQYF
>TRBD1|TRBV5-1|TRBJ2-1
CASSSEALGTGDYNEQFF
>-|TRBV28|TRBJ2-1
CASSKWGGKPYNEQFF
>-|TRBV19|TRBJ2-5
CASSPPRGETQYF
>TRBD2|TRBV9|TRBJ2-2
CASSPYTPGGHTGELFF
>TRBD1|TRBV15|TRBJ1-3
CATTLQGAQGNTIYF
>-|TRBV6-4|TRBJ2-3
CASSDSGRRDTQYF
>-|TRBV6-5|TRBJ2-7
CASSYWRASYEQYF
>-|TRBV7-9|TRBJ2-3
CASSLGGWDTQYF
>-|TRBV9|TRBJ2-4
CASTPGTSGDDIQYF
>-|TRBV11-2|TRBJ2-7
CASSLATDSSYEQYF
>TRBD1|TRBV7-8|TRBJ1-1
CASNGQVNTEAFF
>TRBD2|TRBV19|TRBJ2-1
CASSQLAESYNEQFF
>TRBD1|TRBV19|TRBJ1-4
CASTPAGGGGEKLFF
>TRBD1|TRBV19|TRBJ1-3
CASKAWGDSSGNTIYF
>-|TRBV6-5|TRBJ2-1
CASSPKGNRDRGQFF
>TRBD2|TRBV6-5|TRBJ2-7
CASSPLAGGMGEQYF
>TRBD1|TRBV5-4|TRBJ2-3
CASSRDRGTDTQYF
>-|TRBV11-2|TRBJ2-7
CASSPRFDEQYF
>-|TRBV7-8|TRBJ1-2
CASSVRFSGKDYGYTF
>-|TRBV18|TRBJ1-2
CASSPGGAYGYTF
>-|TRBV27|TRBJ1-2
CASANRVGYGYTF
>-|TRBV29-1|TRBJ2-1
CSGAGAVYNEQFF
>TRBD1|TRBV19|TRBJ2-1
CATTHRGAYNEQFF
>-|TRBV5-5|TRBJ2-7
CASSLATGSYEQYF
>TRBD2|TRBV6-5|TRBJ2-3
CASSYSTSGWTDTQYF
>TRBD1|TRBV27|TRBJ1-2
CASSFRGGNGYTF
>TRBD1|TRBV4-1|TRBJ2-7
CASSPGQGRSYEQYF